Listed below are T cell receptor beta chains from one sample, sequenced in a study of spatial heterogeneity in lung cancer. TCRdb recomputed calls from the 5' RACE reads with MiXCR, one row per CDR3 protein. Among about 25,000 distinct CDR3 sequences listed, about 7% were seen once. This sample comprised PBMCs, obtained at surgery. The receptors derive from a male donor with early-stage non-small cell lung cancer. CDR3s include the opening cysteine and the closing phenylalanine or tryptophan.

TRBV11-2 CASSSDELSYEQYF
TRBV2 CASKLAGGADTQYF
TRBV5-1 CASSLAFGRGSDTEAFF
TRBV28 CASSRGMETQYF
TRBV28 CASAQGTRGYTF
TRBV5-1 CASSLEINSPLHF
TRBV28 CASLAGNTGELFF
TRBV6-2/TRBV6-3 CASGAGRHYF
TRBV28 CASSLSNSPLHF
TRBV24-1 CATSDSRGGQPQHF
TRBV5-1 CASSLLSLAGARNEQFF
TRBV20-1 CSGRGNQETQYF
TRBV12-5 CASGPSMNTEAFF
TRBV14 CASSQEGPVYGYTF
TRBV12-3/TRBV12-4 CASRRATYGYTF
TRBV3-1 CASSDDSSYQETQYF
TRBV10-2 CASRDNRVGNEKLFF
TRBV10-2 CATTFGLAGLEQYF
TRBV7-9 CASSRGNGGSGSTDTQYF
TRBV12-5 CASGLVIGLAGDGAINEQFF
TRBV10-2 CASQGGQGINQPQHF
TRBV9 CASSADGEFNQPQHF
TRBV3-1 CASSPVTGGDSKAFF
TRBV27 CASSWQGNSYNEQFF
TRBV2 CASSYSNEQFF
TRBV29-1 CSVARTGRIYEQYF
TRBV5-1 CASSSQTGGDNEQFF
TRBV12-3/TRBV12-4 CASSLRTATRQETQYF
TRBV7-2 CASSPGSSDTQYF
TRBV5-1 CASSLEGSEQFF
TRBV12-3/TRBV12-4 CASSRQRWETQYF
TRBV3-1 CASSHEENTEAFF
TRBV9 CASSGTRGPNTGELFF
TRBV14 CASSQPGLAGKNEQFF
TRBV24-1 CATDADRPNTGELFF
TRBV6-5 CASRDLPRETQYF
TRBV11-2 CASSLIQGLGGYTF
TRBV27 CASSFEGARGGYTF
TRBV24-1 CATSNLGRDNNEQFF
TRBV5-8 CASSLAGAITEAFF
TRBV7-2 CASSSIGSTGELFF
TRBV10-3 CAISEAGGPGQETQYF